A single sample is the source of the 19 T cell receptor beta chains below, sequenced in a study of lymphopenia after photon versus proton radiotherapy. Libraries were prepared by immunoSEQ multiplex PCR; TCRdb keeps only in-frame clonotypes and omits some of them. The table lists some 44,000 clones, over 80% of them singletons. This specimen consisted of peripheral blood, obtained from a patient treated with proton-based radiotherapy. The source of these receptors is a woman in her sixties or seventies with pancreatic cancer.

The chain links TRBV7-2 to TRBJ2-7, with a weak D call TRBD1 (6 bases). The CDR3 has 14 residues. Germline CDR1 and CDR2: SGHTA and FQGNSA. The V end lost 3 bases, the J end lost 0 bases, and 9 bases lay between the germline ends. The CDR3 loop is CASSLGATSYEQYF. CDR3 DNA: TGTGCCAGCAGCTTGGGGGCCACCTCCTACGAGCAGTACTTC.

This sequence joins TRBV28 and TRBJ1-5; D not certain. The ends were cut back, 3 bases at V and 2 bases at J, with 11 bases in the middle. The CDR3 has 15 amino acids. Germline V lookup: CDR1 MDHEN, CDR2 SYDVKM. CDR3 coding DNA: TGTGCCAGCAGTTTTTCTTCTGGGCGCAATCAGCCCCAGCATTTT. Translation gives CASSFSSGRNQPQHF. The full variable domain, with the rest looked up from reference TRBV28 and TRBJ1-5, is DVKVTQSSRYLVKRTGEKVFLECVQDMDHENMFWYRQDPGLGLRLIYFSYDVKMKEKGDIPEGYSVSREKKERFSLILESASTNQTSMYLCASSFSSGRNQPQHFGDGTRLSIL.

This chain links TRBV30 with TRBJ1-6, with a tentative D call TRBD1 (6 bases). Trimming pared 4 bases from V and 5 bases from J, leaving 12 bases between. The CDR3 consists of 14 residues. Per germline, CDR1 GTSNPN and CDR2 SVGIG (reference sequence). Written as DNA, the CDR3 is TGTGCCTGGATCGGACAGTCGAATAATTCACCCCTCCACTTT. Translated: CAWIGQSNNSPLHF.

The J gene is TRBJ1-5, the V gene TRBV30; D possibly corresponds to TRBD1 (5 bases). The CDR3 consists of 15 residues. Trimming took 0 bases from V and 2 from J, leaving 11 bases between them. In germline, CDR1 is GTSNPN, CDR2 SVGIG (reference sequence). CDR3 residues: CAWSVRGFRNQPQHF. Here the CDR3 DNA reads TGTGCCTGGAGTGTGAGGGGTTTTCGCAATCAGCCCCAGCATTTT.

This clone showed up just a few times. The CDR3 sequence: CASSLGTGTKEQYF. The CDR3 DNA reads as TGCGCCAGCAGCTTGGGGACAGGGACTAAAGAGCAGTACTTC. The rearrangement joins TRBV5-1 to TRBJ2-7; D is perhaps TRBD1 (8 bases). The V and J ends lost 0 bases and 7 bases respectively, with 14 bases between them. The CDR3 runs to 14 residues. The germline V gene has CDR1 SGHRS and CDR2 YFSETQ. The variable domain in full, with the rest retrieved from reference TRBV5-1 and TRBJ2-7, is KAGVTQTPRYLIKTRGQQVTLSCSPISGHRSVSWYQQTPGQGLQFLFEYFSETQRNKGNFPGRFSGRQFSNSRSEMNVSTLELGDSALYLCASSLGTGTKEQYFGPGTRLTVT.

The rearrangement joins TRBV25-1 to TRBJ2-3, with D unclear. This CDR3 comprises 14 residues. V was shortened by 7 bases and J by 0 bases, with 11 bases between the two germline ends. Germline V lookup: CDR1 MGHDK, CDR2 SYGVNS. CDR3 bases: TGTGCCAGCAATATGGGTGGCAGCACAGATACGCAGTATTTT. Its protein product is CASNMGGSTDTQYF. The full variable domain, in which reference TRBV25-1 and TRBJ2-3 provide the parts outside the CDR3, is EADIYQTPRYLVIGTGKKITLECSQTMGHDKMYWYQQDPGMELHLIHYSYGVNSTEKGDLSSESTVSRIRTEHFPLTLESARPSHTSQYLCASNMGGSTDTQYFGPGTRLTVL.

This clone was observed a single time. One end of the junction is discordant with germline, which a read error may explain. V is TRBV7-7 and J is TRBJ2-3; the match to TRBD2 covers 15 bases. CDR1 SSHAT and CDR2 FNYEAQ come from the germline V gene (reference sequence). The CDR3 covers 18 residues. DNA for the CDR3: TGTGCTAGCAGCTTGGGACTAGCGGGAGGAGGTAGCACAGATACGCAGTATTTT. Protein: CASSLGLAGGGSTDTQYF.

The gene calls are TRBV10-3 and TRBJ2-1; tentative D call: TRBD1 (6 bases). Trimming removed 3 bases at V and 0 bases at J, with 9 bases between. Germline V lookup: CDR1 ENHRY, CDR2 SYGVKD. The CDR3 length is 15 residues. The CDR3 spells CAISEGGFSYNEQFF. In nucleotides, the CDR3 is TGTGCCATCAGTGAAGGGGGTTTCTCCTACAATGAGCAGTTCTTC.

This chain connects TRBV6-1 to TRBJ2-7; 8 positions match TRBD2. Germline CDR1 and CDR2: MNHNS and SASEGT. V shed 6 bases and J 2 bases; nucleotides not matched to a gene: 6. The CDR3 has 14 amino acids. The CDR3 is CASRVAGGTYEQYF. Written as DNA, the CDR3 is TGTGCCAGCAGGGTGGCGGGAGGCACCTACGAGCAGTACTTC.

This rearrangement joins TRBV7-6 to TRBJ2-7, with 7 positions matching TRBD2. The germline gives CDR1 SGHVS, CDR2 FNYEAQ. V trimming: 1 base; J trimming: 7 bases; junction bases outside the gene matches: 7. The CDR3 has 14 amino acids. In DNA, the CDR3 is TGTGCCAGCAGCTTAGGGGGCGGGAGTGGTGAGCAGTACTTC. Encoded protein: CASSLGGGSGEQYF.

J is TRBJ2-1 and V is TRBV7-2; no definite D call. The germline CDR1 and CDR2 sequences are SGHTA and FQGNSA. The CDR3 is 15 amino acids. The V and J ends lost 5 bases and 0 bases respectively, with 11 bases between them. This CDR3 is CASSPLTSSYNEQFF. CDR3 bases: TGTGCCAGCAGCCCCCTCACAAGCTCCTACAATGAGCAGTTCTTC.

The rearrangement links TRBV6-1 to TRBJ1-2; 8 nucleotides align to TRBD1. The CDR3 has 12 amino acids. V dropped 5 bases and J dropped 14; count of bases not matched to a gene: 10. Germline V lookup: CDR1 MNHNS, CDR2 SASEGT. CDR3 region: CASSSVTGELTF. The DNA for the CDR3 is TGTGCCAGCAGTTCAGTGACAGGGGAACTGACCTTC.

The J gene is TRBJ2-7, the V gene TRBV15; 9 bases match TRBD1. V gave up 0 bases and J gave up 5 bases; unmatched junction bases: 5. Germline V CDR1 and CDR2: LNHNV, YYDKDF (reference sequence). The CDR3 runs 15 residues. CDR3 sequence (DNA): TGTGCCACCAGCAGAGATCGGGACAGGGCAAACGAGCAGTACTTC. Translating it yields CATSRDRDRANEQYF.

On this clone: Other DNA sequences in the same sample also yield this CDR3. The gene calls are TRBV20-1 and TRBJ2-7, with 8 positions matching TRBD1. Germline CDR1 and CDR2: DFQATT and SNEGSKA (reference sequence). CDR3 length equals 11 residues. The junction had 2 bases not matched to a gene; V was cut back by 6 bases and J by 4 bases. The chain's CDR3 is CSARTGYEQYF. Written as DNA, the CDR3 is TGCAGTGCCAGGACAGGGTACGAGCAGTACTTC.

This chain uses TRBV7-3 with TRBJ2-5; 10 bases align to TRBD2. The CDR3 contains 17 residues. Germline loops: CDR1 SGHTA, CDR2 FQGTGA. The junction had 11 bases not matched to a gene; V was cut back by 2 bases and J by 5 bases. The CDR3 DNA reads as TGTGCCAGCAGCTTACTCCCAGCGGGAGGGCCTCACGAGACCCAGTACTTC. This translates into CASSLLPAGGPHETQYF.

The rearrangement joins TRBV9 to TRBJ1-4; TRBD1 matches 8 bases. With 0 bases clipped from V and 7 bases from J, the junction kept 11 bases outside the gene matches. The CDR3 length is 17 residues. The germline V gene has CDR1 SGDLS and CDR2 YYNGEE. The CDR3 bases are TGTGCCAGCAGCGTAGCTCCAGGGGGCGCGTCTGGTGAAAAACTGTTTTTT. As protein: CASSVAPGGASGEKLFF.

V usage is TRBV2 and J usage is TRBJ1-1; possibly TRBD1 for D (6 bases). CDR1 SNHLY and CDR2 FYNNEI come from the germline V gene. The V end lost 6 bases, the J end lost 5 bases, and 25 bases lay between the germline ends. This CDR3 spans 17 amino acids. This CDR3 reads CASRRQLAGAGGTEAFF. The CDR3 DNA sequence: TGTGCCAGCAGGCGCCAACTTGCGGGGGCGGGTGGGACTGAAGCTTTCTTT.

The V call is TRBV2, the J call TRBJ2-7; D is tentatively TRBD1 or TRBD2 (5 bases each). The V gene's germline CDR1 is SNHLY and CDR2 FYNNEI. The germline V and J ends were trimmed by 6 bases and 0 bases, with 15 bases remaining between them. The CDR3 spans 15 residues. The CDR3 spells CASSPRDRSSYEQYF. The CDR3 DNA is TGTGCCAGCAGCCCAAGGGACCGGAGCTCCTACGAGCAGTACTTC. Combining the CDR3 with reference TRBV2 and TRBJ2-7 gives the whole variable domain EPEVTQTPSHQVTQMGQEVILRCVPISNHLYFYWYRQILGQKVEFLVSFYNNEISEKSEIFDDQFSVERPDGSNFTLKIRSTKLEDSAMYFCASSPRDRSSYEQYFGPGTRLTVT.

This clone was seen only a few times. V usage is TRBV5-1 and J usage is TRBJ2-5; tentatively, D is TRBD1 (6 bases). The CDR3 is 14 amino acids. Between the trimmed V and J ends, which lost 1 base and 2 bases, there was a span of 9 bases. Germline CDR1 SGHRS, CDR2 YFSETQ. Here the CDR3 DNA reads TGCGCCAGCAGCTTGTTCCAGGGGCAAGAGACCCAGTACTTC. It codes for CASSLFQGQETQYF.